This entry lists 19 T cell receptor beta chains sequenced from one sample in a study of technical replicates of blood from a handful of donors. The data were produced by immunoSEQ multiplex PCR, yet TCRdb's version contains in-frame clones alone and is incomplete. This sample has 65,000 to 95,000 clones, with roughly 98% found just once. Sample: T cells isolated from PBMCs. These receptors were taken from a human donor in good health.

The chain uses TRBV5-1 and TRBJ2-5; 7 nucleotides match TRBD2. CDR1 is SGHRS, CDR2 YFSETQ, per germline. This CDR3 region has 17 residues. V trimming: 3 bases; J trimming: 5 bases; junction bases outside the gene matches: 16. CDR3 protein: CASSSSARLAELETQYF. The CDR3, as DNA: TGCGCCAGCAGCTCGAGCGCAAGACTAGCCGAGTTGGAGACCCAGTACTTC.

The chain is built from TRBV27 and TRBJ2-7, with D possibly being TRBD2 (6 bases). Per the germline V gene, CDR1 is MNHEY and CDR2 is SMNVEV (reference sequence). V was trimmed by 7 bases and J by 3 bases, leaving 22 bases between them. This CDR3 region has 16 residues. This CDR3 is CASTKNGVRRGYEQYF. As DNA, the CDR3 is TGTGCCAGCACCAAAAACGGGGTGAGGAGGGGCTACGAGCAGTACTTC.

The CDR3 is CASSLKSQETQYF. CDR3 coding DNA: TGTGCCAGCAGCCTAAAGTCCCAAGAGACCCAGTACTTC. This rearrangement joins TRBV5-4 to TRBJ2-5; D gene uncertain. This CDR3 contains 13 residues. V gave up 4 bases and J gave up 1 base, with 8 bases separating them. CDR1 and CDR2 (germline): SGHNT, YYREEE (reference sequence).

This clone was recorded once. This rearrangement joins TRBV28 to TRBJ2-7; 13 bases map to TRBD2. Germline CDR1 and CDR2: MDHEN and SYDVKM. The CDR3 is made up of 14 amino acids. V was pared by 6 bases and J by 4 bases, with 3 bases of the junction left unmatched. The CDR3 spells CASSRLAGGYEQYF. CDR3 DNA sequence: TGTGCCAGCAGCAGACTAGCGGGAGGATACGAGCAGTACTTC.

The genes are TRBV25-1 and TRBJ2-1, with D perhaps matching TRBD2 (7 bases). The CDR3 contains 15 residues. The germline CDR1 and CDR2 sequences are MGHDK and SYGVNS. V dropped 2 bases and J dropped 4 bases, with 12 bases sitting between them. The CDR3 protein is CASSERGGPYNEQFF. For the CDR3, the DNA is TGTGCCAGCAGTGAAAGGGGGGGCCCGTACAATGAGCAGTTCTTC.

The chain combines TRBV10-3 with TRBJ2-1, with D possibly TRBD1 on 6 matching bases. Trimming removed 11 bases from V and 1 base from J, with 18 bases in between. This CDR3 contains 15 residues. Germline CDR1 and CDR2: ENHRY and SYGVKD. The CDR3 loop is CASATGPISYNEQFF. CDR3 in DNA: TGTGCCTCAGCGACAGGACCGATTTCCTACAATGAGCAGTTCTTC.

The V call is TRBV7-9, the J call TRBJ1-2; the D gene is possibly TRBD1 (5 bases). Trimming cost V 5 bases and J 4 bases, with 17 bases left between them. This CDR3 is built from 15 residues. The germline V gene has CDR1 SEHNR and CDR2 FQNEAQ (reference sequence). The CDR3 region is CASSPVPGGGYGYTF. CDR3 DNA: TGTGCCAGCAGCCCTGTACCGGGGGGGGGCTATGGCTACACCTTC.

This chain connects TRBV10-3 to TRBJ2-6; perhaps TRBD1 as D (5 bases). With 8 bases removed from V and 0 bases from J, the gap between germline ends came to 14 bases. CDR1 ENHRY and CDR2 SYGVKD come from the germline V gene. The CDR3 extends over 16 amino acids. The CDR3 sequence: CAIADTLFSGANVLTF. The CDR3 nucleotides are TGTGCCATCGCGGACACCCTCTTCTCTGGGGCCAACGTCCTGACTTTC.

The chain has TRBV19 and TRBJ1-5; D is uncertain. CDR1 and CDR2 (germline): LNHDA, SQIVND (reference sequence). The CDR3 spans 16 residues. Trimming took 7 bases from V and 0 from J, leaving 16 bases between them. For the CDR3, the DNA is TGTGCCAGTATACCAACCCCGGGAAATAGCAATCAGCCCCAGCATTTT. Translation gives CASIPTPGNSNQPQHF. Variable domain in full (rest from reference TRBV19 and TRBJ1-5): DGGITQSPKYLFRKEGQNVTLSCEQNLNHDAMYWYRQDPGQGLRLIYYSQIVNDFQKGDIAEGYSVSREKKESFPLTVTSAQKNPTAFYLCASIPTPGNSNQPQHFGDGTRLSIL.

The chain combines TRBV10-3 with TRBJ2-5; D uncertain. The J call may be faulty, since TRBJ2-7 better matches the DNA end. Per the germline V gene, CDR1 is ENHRY and CDR2 is SYGVKD. The CDR3 extends over 14 amino acids. CDR3: CAISEIPQAYEQYF. The CDR3 nucleotides are TGTGCCATCAGTGAGATCCCTCAAGCCTACGAGCAGTACTTC.

V usage is TRBV5-4 and J usage is TRBJ2-1; D might be TRBD2 (6 bases). V lost 0 bases, J lost 1 base, and 11 bases lay in between. In germline, CDR1 is SGHNT, CDR2 YYREEE (reference sequence). This CDR3 has 16 amino acids. The CDR3 loop reads CASSLGGGGSYNEQFF. CDR3 DNA sequence: TGTGCCAGCAGCTTGGGAGGCGGAGGGTCCTACAATGAGCAGTTCTTC.

CDR3 protein: CASSLRRVQAKVFYGYTF. The CDR3 DNA is TGTGCCAGCAGCTTGCGGAGGGTCCAGGCTAAGGTATTCTATGGCTACACCTTC. This sequence joins TRBV5-6 and TRBJ1-2, with unresolved D. The CDR3 has 18 residues. Trimming cost V 1 base and J 4 bases, with 23 bases left between them. CDR1 and CDR2 (germline): SGHDT, YYEEEE. Looking up the rest from reference TRBV5-6 and TRBJ1-2 gives the full variable domain: DAGVTQSPTHLIKTRGQQVTLRCSPKSGHDTVSWYQQALGQGPQFIFQYYEEEERQRGNFPDRFSGHQFPNYSSELNVNALLLGDSALYLCASSLRRVQAKVFYGYTFGSGTRLTVV.

The chain joins TRBV30 to TRBJ1-2; D uncertain. The CDR3 sequence is 11 residues long. Trimming took off 4 bases at V and 8 bases at J, with 11 bases between the two ends. Germline V gene sequence: CDR1 GTSNPN, CDR2 SVGIG (reference sequence). The DNA of the CDR3 is TGTGCCTGGACCGACTGGGAGGGCTACACCTTC. Amino acids: CAWTDWEGYTF.

The rearrangement joins TRBV7-2 to TRBJ1-3, with TRBD1 identical over 8 bases. V gave up 4 bases and J gave up 0 bases; unmatched junction bases: 2. The CDR3 extends over 15 amino acids. Germline values: CDR1 SGHTA, CDR2 FQGNSA. The CDR3 DNA is TGTGCCAGCAGCTCGGACAGGGTCTCTGGAAACACCATATATTTT. Its protein product is CASSSDRVSGNTIYF.

The CDR3: CASSSAAGGGYGEQFF. CDR3 sequence (DNA): TGCGCCAGCAGCTCTGCAGCGGGAGGGGGATATGGGGAGCAGTTCTTC. The chain links TRBV5-1 to TRBJ2-1; 10 bases align to TRBD2. J was trimmed by 10 bases and V by 3 bases; bases with no gene match: 13. The CDR3 length is 16 residues. Per germline, CDR1 SGHRS and CDR2 YFSETQ.

This clone has a single count. The J gene is TRBJ2-6, the V gene TRBV11-3; 10 bases are shared with TRBD1. V lost 5 bases to trimming and J lost 6 bases; unmatched junction nucleotides: 10. CDR1 is SGHNT and CDR2 is YENEEA in the germline V gene. This CDR3 has 17 amino acids. The CDR3 DNA follows: TGTGCCAGCAGCGGAACCGGGACAGGGGCTGCGGCCAACGTCCTGACTTTC. Its translation is CASSGTGTGAAANVLTF.

The chain carries TRBV5-1 and TRBJ2-1; TRBD1 agrees at 8 bases. CDR3 length equals 15 residues. V lost 0 bases and J lost 3; bases outside the gene matches: 2. Germline CDR1 and CDR2: SGHRS and YFSETQ. The CDR3 bases are TGCGCCAGCAGCTTGGGGGGGACAGGCTACAATGAGCAGTTCTTC. Protein sequence: CASSLGGTGYNEQFF.

The J gene is TRBJ1-4, the V gene TRBV28, with D hard to call. Germline CDR1 MDHEN, CDR2 SYDVKM. With 3 bases removed from V and 5 bases from J, the gap between germline ends came to 13 bases. The CDR3 sequence is 15 residues long. The CDR3, as DNA: TGTGCCAGCAGTTTGCCCCTAAGCGGAAATGAAAAACTGTTTTTT. Protein product: CASSLPLSGNEKLFF.

This chain connects TRBV7-6 to TRBJ2-1; D is unclear. Germline V gene data show CDR1 as SGHVS and CDR2 as FNYEAQ. The V end lost 5 bases, the J end lost 9 bases, and 11 bases lay between the germline ends. This CDR3 is 12 amino acids long. Here the CDR3 reads CASSPPTGEQFF. The CDR3 coding sequence is TGTGCCAGCAGCCCCCCTACGGGTGAGCAGTTCTTC.